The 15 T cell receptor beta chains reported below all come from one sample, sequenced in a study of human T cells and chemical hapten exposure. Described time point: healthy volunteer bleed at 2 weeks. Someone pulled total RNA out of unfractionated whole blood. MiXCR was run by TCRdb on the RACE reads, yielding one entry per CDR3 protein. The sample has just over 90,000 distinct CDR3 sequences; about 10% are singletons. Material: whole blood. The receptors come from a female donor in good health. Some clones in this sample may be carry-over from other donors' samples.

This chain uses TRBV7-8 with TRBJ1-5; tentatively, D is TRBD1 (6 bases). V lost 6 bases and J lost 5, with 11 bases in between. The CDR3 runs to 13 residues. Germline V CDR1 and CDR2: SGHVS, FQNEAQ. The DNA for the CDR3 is TGTGCCAGCAGTTGGGGGGGCCATCAGCCCCAGCATTTT. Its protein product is CASSWGGHQPQHF.

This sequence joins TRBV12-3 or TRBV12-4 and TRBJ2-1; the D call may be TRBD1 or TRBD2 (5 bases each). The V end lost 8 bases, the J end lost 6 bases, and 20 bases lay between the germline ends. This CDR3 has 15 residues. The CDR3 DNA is TGTGCCAGCTGCTGGGACCTCAAACGCTCCAATGAGCAGTTCTTC. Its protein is CASCWDLKRSNEQFF.

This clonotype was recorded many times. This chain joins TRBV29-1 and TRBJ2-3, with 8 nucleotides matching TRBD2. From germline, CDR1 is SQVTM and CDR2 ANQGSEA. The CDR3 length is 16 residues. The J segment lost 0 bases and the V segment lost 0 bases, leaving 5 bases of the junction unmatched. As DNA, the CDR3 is TGCAGCGTTGAAGATCGCACTAGCGGTAGCACAGATACGCAGTATTTT. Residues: CSVEDRTSGSTDTQYF.

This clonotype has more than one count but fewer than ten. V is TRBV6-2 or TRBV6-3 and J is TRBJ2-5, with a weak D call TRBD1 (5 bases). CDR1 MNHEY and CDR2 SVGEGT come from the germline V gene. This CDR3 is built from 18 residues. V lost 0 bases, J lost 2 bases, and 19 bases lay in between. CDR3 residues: CASSYSLSRATDQETQYF. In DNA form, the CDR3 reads TGTGCCAGCAGTTACTCGCTGAGCCGAGCGACAGATCAAGAGACCCAGTACTTC.

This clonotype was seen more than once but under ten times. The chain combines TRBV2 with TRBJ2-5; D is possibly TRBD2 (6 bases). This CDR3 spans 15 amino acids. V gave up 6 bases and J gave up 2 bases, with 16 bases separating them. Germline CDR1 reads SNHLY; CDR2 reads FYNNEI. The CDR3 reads CASRWGGQAQETQYF. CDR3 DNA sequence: TGTGCCAGCAGATGGGGAGGCCAAGCACAAGAGACCCAGTACTTC.

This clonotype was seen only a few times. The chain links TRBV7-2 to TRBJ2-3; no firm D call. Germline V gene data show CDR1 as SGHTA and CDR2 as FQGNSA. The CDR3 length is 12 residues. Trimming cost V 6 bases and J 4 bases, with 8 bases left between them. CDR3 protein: CASSTRADTQYF. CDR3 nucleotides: TGTGCCAGCAGTACAAGAGCAGATACGCAGTATTTT.

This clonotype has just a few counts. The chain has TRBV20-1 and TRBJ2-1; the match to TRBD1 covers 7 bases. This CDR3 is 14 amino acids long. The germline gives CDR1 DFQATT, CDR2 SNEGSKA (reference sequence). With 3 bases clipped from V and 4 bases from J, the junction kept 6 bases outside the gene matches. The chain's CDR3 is CSASSAGGYNEQFF. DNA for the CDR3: TGCAGTGCTAGTTCGGCAGGGGGATACAATGAGCAGTTCTTC.

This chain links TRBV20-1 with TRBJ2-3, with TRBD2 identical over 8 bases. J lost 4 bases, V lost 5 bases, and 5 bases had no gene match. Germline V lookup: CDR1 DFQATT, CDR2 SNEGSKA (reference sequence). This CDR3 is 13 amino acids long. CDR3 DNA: TGCAGTGCTGAAGCGGGAGTTGCAGATACGCAGTATTTT. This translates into CSAEAGVADTQYF.

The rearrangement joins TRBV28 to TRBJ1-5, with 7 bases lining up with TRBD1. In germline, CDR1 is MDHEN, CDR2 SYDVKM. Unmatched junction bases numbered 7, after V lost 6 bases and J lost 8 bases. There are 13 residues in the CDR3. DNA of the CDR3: TGTGCCAGCAGGAGGGGGCTTGTGGAGCCCCAGCATTTT. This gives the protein CASRRGLVEPQHF.

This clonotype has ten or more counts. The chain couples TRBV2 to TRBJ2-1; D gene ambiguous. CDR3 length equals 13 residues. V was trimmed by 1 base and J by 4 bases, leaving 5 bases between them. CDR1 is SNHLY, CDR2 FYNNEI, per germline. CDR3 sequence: CASSEGLYNEQFF. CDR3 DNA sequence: TGTGCCAGCAGTGAAGGCCTTTACAATGAGCAGTTCTTC.

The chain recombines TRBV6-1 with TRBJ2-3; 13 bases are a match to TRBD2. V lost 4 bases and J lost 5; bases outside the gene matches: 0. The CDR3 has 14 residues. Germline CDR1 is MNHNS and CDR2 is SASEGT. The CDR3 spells CASSGLAGGDTQYF. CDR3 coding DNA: TGTGCCAGCAGTGGACTAGCGGGAGGAGATACGCAGTATTTT.

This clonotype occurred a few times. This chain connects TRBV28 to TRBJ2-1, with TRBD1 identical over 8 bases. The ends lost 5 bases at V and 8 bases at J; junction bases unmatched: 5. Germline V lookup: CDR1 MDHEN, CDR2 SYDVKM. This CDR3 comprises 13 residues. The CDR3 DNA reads TGTGCCAGCAGTCCCAGGGGGCTCGATGAGCAGTTCTTC. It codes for CASSPRGLDEQFF.

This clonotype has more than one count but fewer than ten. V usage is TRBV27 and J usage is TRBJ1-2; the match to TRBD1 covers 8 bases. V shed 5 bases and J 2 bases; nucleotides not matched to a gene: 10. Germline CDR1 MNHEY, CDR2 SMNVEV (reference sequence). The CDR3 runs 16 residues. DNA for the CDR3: TGTGCCAGCAGTCGGACAGGGAGGGGAGGAAACTATGGCTACACCTTC. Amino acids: CASSRTGRGGNYGYTF.

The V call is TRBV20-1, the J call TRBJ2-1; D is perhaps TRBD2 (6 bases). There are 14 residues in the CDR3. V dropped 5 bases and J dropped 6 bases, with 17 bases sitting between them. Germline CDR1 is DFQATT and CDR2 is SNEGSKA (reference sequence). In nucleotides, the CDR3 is TGCAGTGCTCCACGCTTAGCGGATCTCAATGAGCAGTTCTTC. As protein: CSAPRLADLNEQFF.

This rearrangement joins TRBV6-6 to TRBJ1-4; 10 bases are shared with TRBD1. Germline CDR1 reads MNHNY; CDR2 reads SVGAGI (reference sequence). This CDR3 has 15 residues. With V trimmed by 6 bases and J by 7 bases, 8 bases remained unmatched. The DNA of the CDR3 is TGTGCCAGCAGCCCGACAGGGGGCATGGGTGAAAAACTGTTTTTT. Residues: CASSPTGGMGEKLFF.